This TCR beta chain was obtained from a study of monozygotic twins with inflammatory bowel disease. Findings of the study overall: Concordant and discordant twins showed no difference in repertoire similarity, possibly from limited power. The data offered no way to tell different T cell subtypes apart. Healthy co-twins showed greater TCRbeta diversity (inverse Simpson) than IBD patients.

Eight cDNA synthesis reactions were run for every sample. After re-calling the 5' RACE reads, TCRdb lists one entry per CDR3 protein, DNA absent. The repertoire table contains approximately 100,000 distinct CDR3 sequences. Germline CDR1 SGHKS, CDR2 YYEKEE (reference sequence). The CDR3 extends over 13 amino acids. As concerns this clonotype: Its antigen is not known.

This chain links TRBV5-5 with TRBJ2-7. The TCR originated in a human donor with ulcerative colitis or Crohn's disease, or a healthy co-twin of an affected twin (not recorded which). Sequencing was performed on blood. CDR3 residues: CASSFFQSYEQYF.